A single T cell receptor beta chain is shown here with its context. V lost 0 bases and J lost 4; bases outside the gene matches: 8. Germline V gives CDR1 SGHRS, CDR2 YFSETQ. The CDR3 is 17 residues long. The library tagged individual cDNA molecules with unique molecular identifiers. TCRdb analysed the RACE reads with MiXCR anew, one entry per CDR3 protein. The table shows about 400,000 distinct CDR3 sequences, with around 6% occurring only once. This sample was taken from a study of human T cells and chemical hapten exposure. Overall study: While the approximately 22-week study was under way, patients received diphenylcyclopropenone on the scalp every week. From small differences in pooled library volume came most of the variation in per-sample TCR yields.

The time point is: patch test 2, 6 weeks after DPC sensitization. As for treatment: therapeutic diphenylcyclopropenone sensitization with weekly scalp DPC. This chain joins TRBV5-1 and TRBJ2-5, with 11 bases fitting TRBD2. This sequence was found in a woman aged 18-29 years with alopecia areata. Some clones in this sample may be carry-over from other donors' samples. The material sequenced was whole blood, taken in connection with sensitization to the hapten diphenylcyclopropenone (DPC). CDR3 in amino acids: CASSLGAASGGRETQYF. The CDR3 coding sequence is TGCGCCAGCAGCTTGGGTGCTGCTAGCGGGGGGAGAGAGACCCAGTACTTC.